Presented here are 30 T cell receptor beta chains from one specimen sequenced in a study of PD-1 blockade in mismatch repair-deficient tumors. Repertoires were generated with immunoSEQ multiplex PCR, while TCRdb's copy carries only in-frame clones and drops some. The sample lists approximately 130,000 clones; roughly 86% were seen once. This sample comprised peripheral blood, obtained 44 weeks after starting pembrolizumab. These receptors came from an adult with mismatch repair-deficient cancer.

The chain employs TRBV25-1 and TRBJ2-1; D is unclear. The CDR3 has 15 residues. Trimming left V 3 bases short and J 3 bases short, with 12 bases between. Germline assignment: CDR1 MGHDK and CDR2 SYGVNS. The CDR3: CASSDSLHIYNEQFF. The CDR3 bases are TGTGCCAGCAGTGACTCACTGCATATCTACAATGAGCAGTTCTTC. Full variable domain (missing parts from reference TRBV25-1 and TRBJ2-1): EADIYQTPRYLVIGTGKKITLECSQTMGHDKMYWYQQDPGMELHLIHYSYGVNSTEKGDLSSESTVSRIRTEHFPLTLESARPSHTSQYLCASSDSLHIYNEQFFGPGTRLTVL.

The chain employs TRBV6-6 and TRBJ1-1; maybe TRBD1 (6 bases). CDR1 is MNHNY, CDR2 SVGAGI, per germline (reference sequence). Trimming took off 6 bases at V and 1 base at J, with 9 bases between the two ends. This CDR3 region has 13 residues. DNA of the CDR3: TGTGCCAGCAGCATGACAGGGAACACTGAAGCTTTCTTT. It yields the protein CASSMTGNTEAFF.

This chain links TRBV2 with TRBJ2-1; TRBD2 matches 14 bases. V trimming: 4 bases; J trimming: 2 bases; junction bases outside the gene matches: 13. CDR1 is SNHLY and CDR2 is FYNNEI in the germline V gene. The CDR3 covers 20 residues. Here the CDR3 DNA reads TGTGCCAGCAGTGGCGGGCAAGGGACTAGCGGGAGCGGCGCCTACAATGAGCAGTTCTTC. This translates into CASSGGQGTSGSGAYNEQFF.

The V and J genes are TRBV27 and TRBJ2-7; 10 nucleotides line up with TRBD1. Germline CDR1 reads MNHEY; CDR2 reads SMNVEV (reference sequence). This CDR3 has 14 residues. The ends lost 6 bases at V and 2 bases at J; junction bases unmatched: 4. The CDR3 bases are TGTGCCAGCAGAAAAGGGACAGGGGCCTACGAGCAGTACTTC. Encoded protein: CASRKGTGAYEQYF.

The V call is TRBV7-9, the J call TRBJ2-7; tentatively, D is TRBD2 (5 bases). Germline CDR1 is SEHNR and CDR2 is FQNEAQ (reference sequence). Trimming removed 0 bases from V and 2 bases from J, with 14 bases in between. The CDR3 is 16 residues long. In DNA form, the CDR3 reads TGTGCCAGCAGCTTAGCGGGAATCCGGGGAACCTACGAGCAGTACTTC. Encoded protein: CASSLAGIRGTYEQYF. Based on the CDR3 plus reference TRBV7-9 and TRBJ2-7, the full variable domain is DTGVSQNPRHKITKRGQNVTFRCDPISEHNRLYWYRQTLGQGPEFLTYFQNEAQLEKSRLLSDRFSAERPKGSFSTLEIQRTEQGDSAMYLCASSLAGIRGTYEQYFGPGTRLTVT.

The chain recombines TRBV5-1 with TRBJ2-1; D is possibly TRBD1 or TRBD2 (5 bases each). Trimming left V 4 bases short and J 2 bases short, with 13 bases between. Germline assignment: CDR1 SGHRS and CDR2 YFSETQ. The CDR3 covers 15 residues. This CDR3 reads CASSRGETAYNEQFF. For the CDR3, the DNA is TGCGCCAGCAGCCGAGGGGAGACCGCCTACAATGAGCAGTTCTTC.

The sample holds a few counts of this clone. The CDR3 sequence is CASSFSGSTDEQYF. The CDR3 DNA sequence: TGTGCCAGCAGCTTTAGCGGGAGTACCGACGAGCAGTACTTC. The rearrangement joins TRBV5-6 to TRBJ2-7; TRBD2 matches 9 bases. There are 14 residues in the CDR3. J gave up 5 bases and V 2 bases, and 5 bases lay outside the gene matches. Germline lookup yields CDR1 SGHDT and CDR2 YYEEEE.

V and J are TRBV7-9 and TRBJ2-5; TRBD1 agrees at 12 bases. CDR1 and CDR2 (germline): SEHNR, FQNEAQ (reference sequence). After removal of 4 bases from V and 4 bases from J, the junction contained 16 bases not matched to a gene. This CDR3 is built from 19 residues. CDR3 DNA sequence: TGTGCCAGCAGCTCCAATGGGGGGACAGGGGGCGTCAAACGAGAGACCCAGTACTTC. Translating gives CASSSNGGTGGVKRETQYF.

The V gene is TRBV11-2, the J gene TRBJ2-7; maybe TRBD1 (8 bases). The CDR3 contains 14 residues. CDR1 is SGHAT, CDR2 FQNNGV, per germline. The V end was cut by 0 bases, the J end by 7 bases, with 13 bases between. The CDR3 reads CASSLETGGGEQYF. The CDR3 DNA reads TGTGCCAGCAGCTTAGAAACAGGGGGGGGTGAGCAGTACTTC.

This clone was seen a single time. The chain joins TRBV7-3 to TRBJ1-2; 8 nucleotides line up with TRBD1. Germline V CDR1 and CDR2: SGHTA, FQGTGA. V lost 8 bases and J lost 6; bases outside the gene matches: 8. The CDR3 is 13 residues long. CDR3 region: CASSGSQGDGYTF. CDR3 DNA: TGTGCCAGCTCGGGTTCACAGGGGGATGGCTACACCTTC.

This clone was seen a single time. The rearrangement joins TRBV27 to TRBJ2-7; 14 bases are shared with TRBD2. This CDR3 spans 17 amino acids. J lost 0 bases, V lost 8 bases, and 9 bases had no gene match. Per germline, CDR1 MNHEY and CDR2 SMNVEV (reference sequence). This CDR3 reads CASGTPGLAGASYEQYF. CDR3 coding DNA: TGTGCCAGCGGAACCCCGGGACTAGCGGGAGCCTCCTACGAGCAGTACTTC.

This rearrangement joins TRBV6-1 to TRBJ2-3; unclear D gene. The CDR3 length is 15 residues. The V gene's germline CDR1 is MNHNS and CDR2 SASEGT. V gave up 1 base and J gave up 2 bases, with 10 bases separating them. Here the CDR3 DNA reads TGTGCCAGCAGTGAAGAGGTACAGCCCACAGATACGCAGTATTTT. This codes for CASSEEVQPTDTQYF.

A single count supports this clone. The rearrangement uses TRBV9 and TRBJ2-2; a possible D gene is TRBD2 (5 bases). Per germline, CDR1 SGDLS and CDR2 YYNGEE. The V and J ends lost 3 bases and 1 base respectively, with 13 bases between them. The CDR3 is 16 amino acids. The CDR3 DNA reads TGTGCCAGCAGCGCCCCCTCGGCGGGGAACACCGGGGAGCTGTTTTTT. It specifies CASSAPSAGNTGELFF.

V usage is TRBV6-6 and J usage is TRBJ1-5; TRBD1 matches at 10 bases. Per the germline V gene, CDR1 is MNHNY and CDR2 is SVGAGI (reference sequence). The CDR3 spans 14 residues. Trimming removed 8 bases from V and 5 bases from J; junction bases left unmatched: 6. CDR3 sequence: CASSGTGVHQPQHF. CDR3 DNA sequence: TGTGCCAGCTCCGGGACAGGGGTACATCAGCCCCAGCATTTT.

V gene TRBV7-3 combines with J gene TRBJ2-2, with 11 bases aligning to TRBD2. The CDR3 spans 16 residues. Trimming removed 4 bases from V and 4 bases from J; junction bases left unmatched: 5. From germline, CDR1 is SGHTA and CDR2 FQGTGA. The CDR3: CASSSDSGRGTGELFF. CDR3 DNA sequence: TGTGCCAGCAGCTCAGATAGCGGGAGGGGCACCGGGGAGCTGTTTTTT.

This clone was recorded only once. This chain uses TRBV30 with TRBJ1-4, with TRBD1 as a possible D gene (5 bases). The germline V and J ends were trimmed by 3 bases and 2 bases, with 13 bases remaining between them. Germline V gives CDR1 GTSNPN, CDR2 SVGIG (reference sequence). The CDR3 consists of 15 residues. The CDR3 loop reads CAWRGRRATNEKLFF. As DNA, the CDR3 is TGTGCCTGGAGGGGGCGGCGAGCTACTAATGAAAAACTGTTTTTT.

This chain links TRBV29-1 with TRBJ2-1; D ambiguous. The CDR3 sequence is 15 residues long. Trimming removed 2 bases at V and 0 bases at J, with 11 bases between. CDR1 is SQVTM, CDR2 ANQGSEA, per germline. The CDR3 region is CSVERGKSSYNEQFF. In DNA form, the CDR3 reads TGCAGCGTTGAACGCGGTAAGAGCTCCTACAATGAGCAGTTCTTC.

This chain uses TRBV5-1 with TRBJ2-2, with 9 bases matching TRBD1. From germline, CDR1 is SGHRS and CDR2 YFSETQ. The CDR3 extends over 17 amino acids. Trimming took 5 bases from V and 4 from J; bases not matched to a gene: 12. The CDR3 region has the DNA TGCGCCAGCAGTATAACTTACAGGGGGCCAGGCACCGGGGAGCTGTTTTTT. Translation: CASSITYRGPGTGELFF.

The chain couples TRBV4-1 to TRBJ2-3, with 9 bases aligning to TRBD2. J gave up 14 bases and V 0 bases, and 12 bases lay outside the gene matches. This CDR3 spans 15 amino acids. Per germline, CDR1 MGHRA and CDR2 YSYEKL. CDR3 sequence: CASSQEFVLAGELYF. The DNA of the CDR3 is TGCGCCAGCAGCCAAGAGTTCGTCTTAGCGGGAGAATTGTATTTT.

The V and J genes are TRBV6-5 and TRBJ1-5; D is ambiguous. Trimming took 0 bases from V and 0 from J, leaving 6 bases between them. Germline V CDR1 and CDR2: MNHEY, SVGAGI. This CDR3 region has 15 residues. The CDR3 reads CASSYSKLSNQPQHF. The CDR3 coding sequence is TGTGCCAGCAGTTACTCGAAACTTAGCAATCAGCCCCAGCATTTT.

This chain's CDR3 is CASSLWSMRETQYF. As DNA, the CDR3 is TGTGCCAGCAGTTTATGGTCGATGAGGGAGACCCAGTACTTC. The chain uses TRBV28 and TRBJ2-5; D gene ambiguous. This CDR3 is 14 amino acids long. Germline V gene data show CDR1 as MDHEN and CDR2 as SYDVKM. Trimming cost V 0 bases and J 5 bases, with 10 bases left between them. Full variable domain (remainder filled in from reference TRBV28 and TRBJ2-5): DVKVTQSSRYLVKRTGEKVFLECVQDMDHENMFWYRQDPGLGLRLIYFSYDVKMKEKGDIPEGYSVSREKKERFSLILESASTNQTSMYLCASSLWSMRETQYFGPGTRLLVL.

The chain recombines TRBV5-5 with TRBJ1-2, with 10 positions matching TRBD1. The germline V gene has CDR1 SGHKS and CDR2 YYEKEE (reference sequence). With V trimmed by 4 bases and J by 3 bases, 6 bases remained unmatched. CDR3 length equals 15 residues. The DNA of the CDR3 is TGTGCCAGCAGCCCGGGACAGGGGTCGGACTATGGCTACACCTTC. It yields the protein CASSPGQGSDYGYTF.

The V gene is TRBV7-9, the J gene TRBJ2-1, with 9 positions matching TRBD1. In germline, CDR1 is SEHNR, CDR2 FQNEAQ (reference sequence). CDR3 length equals 15 residues. J was trimmed by 4 bases and V by 5 bases; bases with no gene match: 6. The CDR3 bases are TGTGCCAGCAGCAGAACCGGGACAGGGTACAATGAGCAGTTCTTC. Protein product: CASSRTGTGYNEQFF.

J is TRBJ1-4 and V is TRBV11-2; TRBD1 might be the D (6 bases). The CDR3 loop spans 15 amino acids. The V gene lost 3 bases and the J gene lost 4 bases, with 12 bases spanning the gap. Germline V CDR1 and CDR2: SGHAT, FQNNGV. CDR3 residues: CASSFRGADNEKLFF. CDR3 nucleotide sequence: TGTGCCAGCAGCTTCAGGGGTGCGGATAATGAAAAACTGTTTTTT.

The gene calls are TRBV4-1 and TRBJ2-7, with D unresolved. Trimming cost V 0 bases and J 0 bases, with 9 bases left between them. CDR1 is MGHRA and CDR2 is YSYEKL in the germline V gene. The CDR3 sequence is 15 residues long. The CDR3 region has the DNA TGCGCCAGCAGCCAAGAACGCTTGAGCTCCTACGAGCAGTACTTC. It yields the protein CASSQERLSSYEQYF.

The chain combines TRBV7-9 with TRBJ2-1; 11 bases match TRBD2. The CDR3 consists of 18 residues. Germline V CDR1 and CDR2: SEHNR, FQNEAQ (reference sequence). V lost 2 bases, J lost 6 bases, and 12 bases stayed unmatched. CDR3 sequence reads: CASSLTGLLAGGPNEQFF. The CDR3 coding sequence is TGTGCCAGCAGCTTAACGGGCTTGTTAGCGGGAGGGCCCAATGAGCAGTTCTTC.

The chain uses TRBV7-9 and TRBJ2-2; D uncertain. Trimming took off 5 bases at V and 1 base at J, with 8 bases between the two ends. There are 14 residues in the CDR3. Looked up from germline, CDR1 is SEHNR and CDR2 is FQNEAQ (reference sequence). The DNA for the CDR3 is TGTGCCAGCAGCACAGACTTGAACACCGGGGAGCTGTTTTTT. Translated: CASSTDLNTGELFF.

The sample holds one count of this clone. The rearrangement joins TRBV5-1 to TRBJ2-2; perhaps TRBD1 as D (6 bases). There are 15 residues in the CDR3. From germline, CDR1 is SGHRS and CDR2 YFSETQ. Trimming shortened V by 3 bases and J by 1 base, and 10 bases separated the two germline ends. Here the CDR3 reads CASSSGHQNTGELFF. The CDR3 nucleotides are TGCGCCAGCAGCTCGGGACATCAGAACACCGGGGAGCTGTTTTTT.

This chain uses TRBV28 with TRBJ2-5; D uncertain. Germline V CDR1 and CDR2: MDHEN, SYDVKM. Trimming shortened V by 6 bases and J by 1 base, and 15 bases separated the two germline ends. The CDR3 has 15 residues. The CDR3 DNA reads as TGTGCCAGCAGCCTGGGGTCGTTTGTCCAAGAGACCCAGTACTTC. It encodes CASSLGSFVQETQYF.

The chain combines TRBV11-2 with TRBJ1-2; a weak D match, TRBD1 (6 bases). The CDR3 has 14 residues. Germline assignment: CDR1 SGHAT and CDR2 FQNNGV. The V and J ends lost 4 bases and 8 bases respectively, with 17 bases between them. The CDR3 DNA sequence: TGTGCCAGCAGCTCATCAACAGGGAGGGACGGCTACACCTTC. Amino acid sequence: CASSSSTGRDGYTF.